Listed here are 31 T cell receptor beta chains from one sample, sequenced in a study of T cells in pancreatic ductal adenocarcinoma (TCRdb year 2017). Receptors were amplified or captured by the immunoSEQ multiplex PCR assay. TCRdb's version of the immuneACCESS table is confined to in-frame rearrangements and falls short of the full clone set. An unresolved V gene accounts for under half of the shortfall where checked; the remainder is of unknown origin. The sample contains over 8,500 clones, roughly 71% of them found a single time. Of the sample, roughly 30% is held by the ten largest clones. The pancreatic ductal adenocarcinoma patients who were selected had gone through surgery without receiving any neoadjuvant therapy. The sequencing sample was made of pancreatic tumor tissue. The source is a human donor with pancreatic ductal adenocarcinoma.

The genes are TRBV19 and TRBJ1-1, with no clear D. The CDR3 loop spans 13 amino acids. Between the trimmed V and J ends, which lost 6 bases and 5 bases, there was a span of 13 bases. Germline V gives CDR1 LNHDA, CDR2 SQIVND (reference sequence). The CDR3 protein is CASRRRDRTEAFF. The CDR3 DNA reads as TGTGCCAGTAGGAGACGGGATAGGACTGAAGCTTTCTTT.

The chain links TRBV19 to TRBJ2-1; maybe TRBD2 (5 bases). This CDR3 contains 14 residues. Germline-derived CDR1 and CDR2 are LNHDA and SQIVND (reference sequence). V lost 2 bases and J lost 9, with 14 bases in between. CDR3: CASSITRRVGEQFF. Written as DNA, the CDR3 is TGTGCCAGTAGTATAACACGGCGGGTTGGTGAGCAGTTCTTC.

This chain uses TRBV30 with TRBJ1-2; D not resolved. Trimming stripped 0 bases from V and 5 bases from J, with 10 bases between. Germline CDR1 and CDR2: GTSNPN and SVGIG (reference sequence). The CDR3 has 13 residues. The CDR3 DNA is TGTGCCTGGAGTGTCGGGCTTCCTTATGGCTACACCTTC. Its protein product is CAWSVGLPYGYTF.

This clone was seen a single time. This sequence joins TRBV5-1 and TRBJ2-7; D perhaps matches TRBD1 (7 bases). There are 15 residues in the CDR3. V was shortened by 0 bases and J by 3 bases, with 13 bases between the two germline ends. CDR1 is SGHRS, CDR2 YFSETQ, per germline. The CDR3 region is CASSLATGEVYEQYF. CDR3 DNA sequence: TGCGCCAGCAGCTTGGCCACAGGGGAGGTCTACGAGCAGTACTTC.

This chain joins TRBV6-5 and TRBJ1-2; D not resolved. This CDR3 region has 12 residues. In germline, CDR1 is MNHEY, CDR2 SVGAGI. With 2 bases removed from V and 6 bases from J, the gap between germline ends came to 7 bases. The CDR3 DNA reads TGTGCCAGCAGTTACGGTGTAGATGGCTACACCTTC. Encoded protein: CASSYGVDGYTF.

V usage is TRBV7-8 and J usage is TRBJ2-3; 9 bases are a match to TRBD2. The germline gives CDR1 SGHVS, CDR2 FQNEAQ. Losses at the gene ends were 5 bases for V and 3 bases for J; bases not matched to a gene: 3. The CDR3 has 14 residues. CDR3 bases: TGTGCCAGCAGCCACACTAGCGGGACAGATACGCAGTATTTT. Its translation: CASSHTSGTDTQYF. Variable domain in full (rest from reference TRBV7-8 and TRBJ2-3): GAGVSQSPRYKVAKRGQDVALRCDPISGHVSLFWYQQALGQGPEFLTYFQNEAQLDKSGLPSDRFFAERPEGSVSTLKIQRTQQEDSAVYLCASSHTSGTDTQYFGPGTRLTVL.

This clone was seen more than once but under ten times. CDR3 sequence reads: CASSRALYEQYF. As DNA, the CDR3 is TGTGCCAGCAGCAGGGCACTGTACGAGCAGTACTTC. The V gene is TRBV2, the J gene TRBJ2-7, with D maybe TRBD1 (5 bases). CDR1 is SNHLY and CDR2 is FYNNEI in the germline V gene. Trimming took off 6 bases at V and 4 bases at J, with 10 bases between the two ends. The CDR3 extends over 12 amino acids.

This chain uses TRBV4-1 with TRBJ1-5; the match to TRBD1 covers 10 bases. The germline V gene encodes CDR1 MGHRA and CDR2 YSYEKL. V was pared by 3 bases and J by 4 bases, with 6 bases of the junction left unmatched. CDR3 size: 16 residues. CDR3 coding DNA: TGCGCCAGCAGCCAGGGGACAGGGGTGGGGAATCAGCCCCAGCATTTT. This sequence encodes CASSQGTGVGNQPQHF.

There are a few counts of this clone. The rearrangement uses TRBV7-9 and TRBJ1-4; D ambiguous. Trimming took off 5 bases at V and 7 bases at J, with 5 bases between the two ends. Germline V gene lookup returns CDR1 SEHNR and CDR2 FQNEAQ (reference sequence). The CDR3 has 11 residues. CDR3 DNA sequence: TGTGCCAGCAGCCGTATTGAAAAACTGTTTTTT. Protein sequence: CASSRIEKLFF.

J is TRBJ2-3 and V is TRBV5-6; 10 bases align to TRBD2. Germline V gives CDR1 SGHDT, CDR2 YYEEEE. Trimming removed 4 bases from V and 3 bases from J; junction bases left unmatched: 11. The CDR3 has 17 amino acids. CDR3 DNA sequence: TGTGCCAGCAGCAAGGCTCGGTCTAGCGGGAGAACAGATACGCAGTATTTT. Residues: CASSKARSSGRTDTQYF.

This clone has only a few counts. The rearrangement links TRBV30 to TRBJ2-1; a possible D gene is TRBD2 (6 bases). Trimming left V 5 bases short and J 0 bases short, with 17 bases between. Germline-derived CDR1 and CDR2 are GTSNPN and SVGIG (reference sequence). The CDR3 has 16 amino acids. The CDR3 nucleotides are TGTGCCTGGGCCCCCGGCGGGGCCGGCTCCTACAATGAGCAGTTCTTC. Translation: CAWAPGGAGSYNEQFF.

V and J are TRBV5-4 and TRBJ2-6, with TRBD1 as a possible D gene (7 bases). The CDR3 loop spans 18 amino acids. Germline CDR1 and CDR2: SGHNT and YYREEE (reference sequence). V shed 0 bases and J shed 0 bases, with 13 bases lying between them. This CDR3 is CASSLARQGLSGANVLTF. The CDR3 nucleotides are TGTGCCAGCAGCTTGGCCAGACAGGGACTCTCTGGGGCCAACGTCCTGACTTTC.

The rearrangement links TRBV5-1 to TRBJ1-2, with 8 nucleotides matching TRBD1. Trimming cost V 4 bases and J 8 bases; bases outside gene matches: 4. Germline V lookup: CDR1 SGHRS, CDR2 YFSETQ. The length of the CDR3 is 12 residues. The CDR3 reads CASSPGGLGYTF. The CDR3 coding sequence is TGCGCCAGCAGCCCAGGGGGCTTGGGCTACACCTTC.

This clone has more than one count but fewer than ten. The V and J genes are TRBV28 and TRBJ2-1; D is undetermined. V shed 7 bases and J shed 5 bases, with 9 bases lying between them. This CDR3 contains 12 residues. Per the germline V gene, CDR1 is MDHEN and CDR2 is SYDVKM. CDR3 in DNA: TGTGCCAGCATGGCCGAAAACAATGAGCAGTTCTTC. Amino acids: CASMAENNEQFF.

The chain employs TRBV2 and TRBJ2-1; 10 positions match TRBD2. The CDR3 runs to 18 residues. Germline V gene sequence: CDR1 SNHLY, CDR2 FYNNEI. The ends lost 3 bases at V and 7 bases at J; junction bases unmatched: 15. The CDR3 here is CASSDFYRRTSGKNEQFF. As DNA, the CDR3 is TGTGCCAGCAGTGATTTTTACCGTAGAACTAGCGGGAAGAATGAGCAGTTCTTC.

The V call is TRBV6-1, the J call TRBJ2-7; D unclear. This CDR3 comprises 16 residues. CDR1 is MNHNS and CDR2 is SASEGT in the germline V gene. Trimming removed 1 base at V and 1 base at J, with 14 bases between. The DNA for the CDR3 is TGTGCCAGCAGTGAAGGGCCTCGCTCTGGGTCCTACGAGCAGTACTTC. Its protein product is CASSEGPRSGSYEQYF.

This clone was detected only once. This chain uses TRBV7-2 with TRBJ2-1; a possible D gene is TRBD2 (5 bases). In germline, CDR1 is SGHTA, CDR2 FQGNSA. V dropped 3 bases and J dropped 7 bases, with 19 bases sitting between them. The length of the CDR3 is 16 residues. The CDR3 reads CASSFFSVSPGNEQFF. The DNA for the CDR3 is TGTGCCAGCAGCTTCTTTAGCGTTTCCCCGGGGAATGAGCAGTTCTTC.

The chain couples TRBV18 to TRBJ2-1; TRBD1 aligns across 8 bases. Germline V lookup: CDR1 KGHSH, CDR2 LQKENI. With 5 bases clipped from V and 4 bases from J, the junction kept 10 bases outside the gene matches. This CDR3 spans 16 amino acids. The CDR3 DNA reads TGTGCCAGCTCAACGTCGGGACAGGTTATTTACAATGAGCAGTTCTTC. Translating it yields CASSTSGQVIYNEQFF.

This rearrangement joins TRBV19 to TRBJ1-6, with 7 positions matching TRBD1. The length of the CDR3 is 16 residues. After removal of 3 bases from V and 6 bases from J, the junction contained 8 bases not matched to a gene. Germline V gene sequence: CDR1 LNHDA, CDR2 SQIVND (reference sequence). DNA of the CDR3: TGTGCCAGTAGTATTGGAGGGGGCCGAGGTAATTCACCCCTCCACTTT. It specifies CASSIGGGRGNSPLHF. Combining the CDR3 with reference TRBV19 and TRBJ1-6 gives the whole variable domain DGGITQSPKYLFRKEGQNVTLSCEQNLNHDAMYWYRQDPGQGLRLIYYSQIVNDFQKGDIAEGYSVSREKKESFPLTVTSAQKNPTAFYLCASSIGGGRGNSPLHFGNGTRLTVT.

This clone was seen a handful of times. This chain uses TRBV7-9 with TRBJ2-1; 16 bases agree with TRBD2. Looked up from germline, CDR1 is SEHNR and CDR2 is FQNEAQ (reference sequence). This CDR3 is 16 amino acids long. The junction had 2 bases not matched to a gene; V was cut back by 1 base and J by 8 bases. CDR3 bases: TGTGCCAGCAGCTTAGGGGGACTAGCGGGAGGGGATGAGCAGTTCTTC. Amino acids: CASSLGGLAGGDEQFF.

The rearrangement links TRBV5-8 to TRBJ1-5, with no clear D. The CDR3 length is 13 residues. CDR1 SGHTS and CDR2 YDEGEE come from the germline V gene. Trimming cost V 1 base and J 4 bases, with 6 bases left between them. The CDR3 sequence is CASSLTVNQPQHF. The DNA for the CDR3 is TGTGCCAGCAGCTTGACAGTTAATCAGCCCCAGCATTTT. Based on the CDR3 plus reference TRBV5-8 and TRBJ1-5, the full variable domain is EAGVTQSPTHLIKTRGQQATLRCSPISGHTSVYWYQQALGLGLQFLLWYDEGEERNRGNFPPRFSGRQFPNYSSELNVNALELEDSALYLCASSLTVNQPQHFGDGTRLSIL.

This chain connects TRBV2 to TRBJ2-7; D gene ambiguous. Germline V gene sequence: CDR1 SNHLY, CDR2 FYNNEI. With 5 bases removed from V and 5 bases from J, the gap between germline ends came to 16 bases. This CDR3 is 14 amino acids long. The CDR3 loop is CASSLQKMDDEQYF. As DNA, the CDR3 is TGTGCCAGCAGTCTCCAAAAAATGGACGACGAGCAGTACTTC.

This clone was observed a handful of times. This chain joins TRBV29-1 and TRBJ2-3, with a tentative D call TRBD2 (7 bases). The CDR3 extends over 13 amino acids. V was clipped by 6 bases and J by 5 bases, with 15 bases between them. Germline CDR1 reads SQVTM; CDR2 reads ANQGSEA. The CDR3 spells CSVKGGELDTQYF. In DNA form, the CDR3 reads TGCAGCGTAAAGGGGGGGGAATTAGATACGCAGTATTTT.

The chain couples TRBV2 to TRBJ2-7, with a possible D match to TRBD2 (6 bases). CDR1 is SNHLY, CDR2 FYNNEI, per germline. The CDR3 covers 15 residues. The V end was cut by 6 bases, the J end by 7 bases, with 22 bases between. The CDR3 reads CASRQRLGTFGEQYF. The CDR3 coding sequence is TGTGCCAGCAGGCAACGACTAGGGACCTTCGGGGAGCAGTACTTC.

The gene calls are TRBV5-1 and TRBJ1-4, with D possibly matching TRBD1 (6 bases). Germline CDR1 and CDR2: SGHRS and YFSETQ. V lost 0 bases to trimming and J lost 0 bases, with 9 bases between them. The CDR3 has 16 amino acids. CDR3 nucleotides: TGCGCCAGCAGCTTGGGACAGGCCTCAACTAATGAAAAACTGTTTTTT. Its protein is CASSLGQASTNEKLFF.

This chain joins TRBV28 and TRBJ1-4, with 8 bases aligning to TRBD1. Germline loops: CDR1 MDHEN, CDR2 SYDVKM. The J segment lost 6 bases and the V segment lost 6 bases, leaving 6 bases of the junction unmatched. The CDR3 consists of 14 residues. The CDR3 coding sequence is TGTGCCAGCAGCCTCAGGGGACAGGATGAAAAACTGTTTTTT. It codes for CASSLRGQDEKLFF.

V usage is TRBV7-9 and J usage is TRBJ2-7; D not certain. V gave up 5 bases and J gave up 2 bases, with 7 bases separating them. Germline V gene lookup returns CDR1 SEHNR and CDR2 FQNEAQ (reference sequence). The CDR3 is 12 amino acids. The CDR3 loop is CASSPGTYEQYF. The CDR3 region has the DNA TGTGCCAGCAGCCCTGGGACCTACGAGCAGTACTTC.

V gene TRBV6-1 combines with J gene TRBJ1-4; unclear D gene. Trimming took 4 bases from V and 7 from J, leaving 13 bases between them. From germline, CDR1 is MNHNS and CDR2 SASEGT. This CDR3 is 14 amino acids long. CDR3 residues: CASSGRDWGEKLFF. The CDR3 nucleotides are TGTGCCAGCAGTGGCCGGGATTGGGGTGAAAAACTGTTTTTT.

This clone was found a few times. The genes are TRBV11-2 and TRBJ1-2, with D perhaps TRBD1 (6 bases). Germline V gene data show CDR1 as SGHAT and CDR2 as FQNNGV. CDR3 length: 15 amino acids. Trimming removed 2 bases from V and 6 bases from J, with 16 bases in between. The CDR3 protein is CASSLSPSAGDGYTF. The CDR3 bases are TGTGCCAGCAGCTTATCTCCCTCGGCAGGGGATGGCTACACCTTC.

The gene calls are TRBV5-4 and TRBJ2-2; 7 bases are shared with TRBD1. The germline gives CDR1 SGHNT, CDR2 YYREEE (reference sequence). Trimming removed 0 bases from V and 5 bases from J; junction bases left unmatched: 4. This CDR3 contains 15 residues. The CDR3 DNA is TGTGCCAGCAGCTTGGCCCACAGGGGTACCGGGGAGCTGTTTTTT. It specifies CASSLAHRGTGELFF.

V and J are TRBV7-2 and TRBJ1-2; no reliable D call. Trimming stripped 5 bases from V and 4 bases from J, with 14 bases between. Germline loops: CDR1 SGHTA, CDR2 FQGNSA. CDR3 length: 14 amino acids. CDR3 in DNA: TGTGCCAGCAGCCTCAATCCGAGCCCCTATGGCTACACCTTC. As protein: CASSLNPSPYGYTF. Full variable domain (remainder filled in from reference TRBV7-2 and TRBJ1-2): GAGVSQSPSNKVTEKGKDVELRCDPISGHTALYWYRQSLGQGLEFLIYFQGNSAPDKSGLPSDRFSAERTGGSVSTLTIQRTQQEDSAVYLCASSLNPSPYGYTFGSGTRLTVV.